The T cell receptor (beta chain) described here comes from a study of cytomegalovirus exposure and HLA in healthy donors. Study observations and caveats: Previous analysis showed most TCR beta V segments were productive about 90% or about 30% of the time.

Amplification used 60 Vbeta primers and 13 Jbeta primers. The assay was immunoSEQ multiplex PCR, and TCRdb's table has in-frame clones only and misses some. The table includes approximately 150,000 clones, 80% detected once. Germline CDR1 reads KGHSH; CDR2 reads LQKENI. This CDR3 spans 16 amino acids. Deletions cut 6 bases from V and 0 bases from J, with 14 bases between. For this clone: Its antigen is not known.

The TCR sequence derives from a man between 18 and 35 years old in good health and CMV-seropositive. V is TRBV18 and J is TRBJ1-4, with unresolved D. Sequences were obtained from PBMCs. CDR3 DNA: TGTGCCAGCTCCCCAAGTGCCCTAACAACTAATGAAAAACTGTTTTTT. Translation: CASSPSALTTNEKLFF.